This entry lists 23 T cell receptor beta chains sequenced from one sample in a study of blood T cell repertoires in COVID-19. The data were produced by immunoSEQ multiplex PCR, yet TCRdb's version contains in-frame clones alone and is incomplete. The table includes about 440,000 clones, 90% detected once. The sample comprised PBMCs or T cells enriched from blood (not recorded which). Source of these receptors: a young man who had recovered from COVID-19.

This rearrangement joins TRBV9 to TRBJ2-7, with 9 bases matching TRBD2. In germline, CDR1 is SGDLS, CDR2 YYNGEE. The CDR3 is 15 amino acids. V was pared by 3 bases and J by 4 bases, with 8 bases of the junction left unmatched. The CDR3 sequence is CASSAQASGIYEQYF. The CDR3 DNA reads as TGTGCCAGCAGCGCACAGGCTAGCGGGATTTACGAGCAGTACTTC.

The chain uses TRBV5-4 and TRBJ1-1, with TRBD1 identical over 7 bases. This CDR3 is 13 amino acids long. J was trimmed by 6 bases and V by 0 bases; bases with no gene match: 2. The germline CDR1 and CDR2 sequences are SGHNT and YYREEE (reference sequence). CDR3 bases: TGTGCCAGCAGCTTGGACGGGACAGCTGAAGCTTTCTTT. It yields the protein CASSLDGTAEAFF.

The genes are TRBV5-1 and TRBJ1-6; 7 nucleotides line up with TRBD1. In germline, CDR1 is SGHRS, CDR2 YFSETQ. The CDR3 sequence is 15 residues long. The J segment lost 5 bases and the V segment lost 2 bases, leaving 4 bases of the junction unmatched. The CDR3 coding sequence is TGCGCCAGCAGCTTTGAGGACAGGAATAATTCACCCCTCCACTTT. Translation: CASSFEDRNNSPLHF.

The rearrangement joins TRBV5-5 to TRBJ2-3, with 7 nucleotides matching TRBD2. The CDR3 contains 16 residues. The V gene's germline CDR1 is SGHKS and CDR2 YYEKEE (reference sequence). Trimming removed 2 bases from V and 2 bases from J; junction bases left unmatched: 8. The CDR3 nucleotides are TGTGCCAGCAGCTTAGGCCCTAGCGGCAACACAGATACGCAGTATTTT. Translating gives CASSLGPSGNTDTQYF.

This clone was detected once. This chain uses TRBV18 with TRBJ1-5; D gene ambiguous. CDR1 is KGHSH, CDR2 LQKENI, per germline. The CDR3 spans 12 residues. V was clipped by 6 bases and J by 5 bases, with 8 bases between them. For the CDR3, the DNA is TGTGCCAGCTCTCAGCGAGATCAGCCCCAGCATTTT. It is translated as CASSQRDQPQHF.

This chain links TRBV27 with TRBJ2-5; 9 nucleotides agree with TRBD2. V shed 1 base, J shed 5 bases, and the junction held 8 bases outside the gene matches. The CDR3 loop spans 16 amino acids. The germline V gene encodes CDR1 MNHEY and CDR2 SMNVEV (reference sequence). This CDR3 is CASSLYPAGGRETQYF. Here the CDR3 DNA reads TGTGCCAGCAGTTTATACCCAGCGGGAGGACGGGAGACCCAGTACTTC.

The CDR3 coding sequence is TGTGCCAGCAGCTTAGCGGGAGGGAGGTCCTACAATGAGCAGTTCTTC. Its protein product is CASSLAGGRSYNEQFF. V and J are TRBV5-4 and TRBJ2-1; TRBD2 matches 10 bases. Unmatched junction bases numbered 3, after V lost 2 bases and J lost 1 base. Germline CDR1 is SGHNT and CDR2 is YYREEE (reference sequence). The CDR3 is made up of 16 amino acids.

V is TRBV11-2 and J is TRBJ2-1; 9 bases agree with TRBD2. The CDR3 has 18 amino acids. The germline CDR1 and CDR2 sequences are SGHAT and FQNNGV. V trimming: 3 bases; J trimming: 6 bases; junction bases outside the gene matches: 15. The DNA for the CDR3 is TGTGCCAGCAGCTTGCCCGGGGTTATCAGCGGGAGGCTCAATGAGCAGTTCTTC. This codes for CASSLPGVISGRLNEQFF. Filled out from reference TRBV11-2 and TRBJ2-1, the complete variable domain reads EAGVAQSPRYKIIEKRQSVAFWCNPISGHATLYWYQQILGQGPKLLIQFQNNGVVDDSQLPKDRFSAERLKGVDSTLKIQPAKLEDSAVYLCASSLPGVISGRLNEQFFGPGTRLTVL.

The chain uses TRBV3-1 (or the pseudogene TRBV3-2) and TRBJ1-2; TRBD1 matches 8 bases. The germline V gene has CDR1 LGHDT and CDR2 YNNKEL (reference sequence). The CDR3 contains 17 residues. V gave up 5 bases and J gave up 8 bases; unmatched junction bases: 19. The CDR3 DNA reads as TGTGCCAGCAGCAACAGCATCCTCAACAGGGGGGTCGTGGGCTACACCTTC. Translated, it gives CASSNSILNRGVVGYTF.

The V call is TRBV19, the J call TRBJ1-1, with 7 bases matching TRBD1. The CDR3 contains 14 residues. V trimming: 1 base; J trimming: 1 base; junction bases outside the gene matches: 0. Per the germline V gene, CDR1 is LNHDA and CDR2 is SQIVND (reference sequence). CDR3 bases: TGTGCCAGTAGTATAGGACAGGGGAACACTGAAGCTTTCTTT. It translates to CASSIGQGNTEAFF.

The chain links TRBV5-1 to TRBJ1-2, with 7 bases identical to TRBD1. This CDR3 contains 13 residues. With 0 bases clipped from V and 8 bases from J, the junction kept 4 bases outside the gene matches. The germline CDR1 and CDR2 sequences are SGHRS and YFSETQ. The CDR3 loop reads CASSLGTGGGYTF. CDR3 nucleotides: TGCGCCAGCAGCTTGGGGACAGGAGGCGGCTACACCTTC.

The chain has TRBV11-3 and TRBJ1-1, with TRBD1 identical over 7 bases. CDR1 is SGHNT and CDR2 is YENEEA in the germline V gene. Germline trimming cut 6 bases from V and 1 base from J; bases unmatched to any gene: 8. This CDR3 is 15 amino acids long. The CDR3 protein is CASRTRQGQNTEAFF. The CDR3 nucleotides read TGTGCCAGCAGGACCCGACAGGGACAGAACACTGAAGCTTTCTTT. Using reference TRBV11-3 and TRBJ1-1 for the parts outside the CDR3, the full variable domain is EAGVVQSPRYKIIEKKQPVAFWCNPISGHNTLYWYLQNLGQGPELLIRYENEEAVDDSQLPKDRFSAERLKGVDSTLKIQPAELGDSAVYLCASRTRQGQNTEAFFGQGTRLTVV.

The chain carries TRBV6-5 and TRBJ2-7, with 12 nucleotides matching TRBD2. The length of the CDR3 is 15 residues. J was trimmed by 6 bases and V by 5 bases; bases with no gene match: 8. The germline V gene encodes CDR1 MNHEY and CDR2 SVGAGI. In DNA form, the CDR3 reads TGTGCCAGCAGTCCTATGACTAGCGGGAGCGGCGAGCAGTACTTC. This encodes CASSPMTSGSGEQYF.

The chain employs TRBV4-1 and TRBJ1-1, with D possibly being TRBD1 (6 bases). V dropped 0 bases and J dropped 10 bases, with 21 bases sitting between them. The CDR3 spans 16 residues. Germline CDR1 reads MGHRA; CDR2 reads YSYEKL. The CDR3 spells CASSQEGGGASGGAFF. CDR3 nucleotides: TGCGCCAGCAGCCAAGAAGGTGGGGGCGCCTCGGGTGGAGCTTTCTTT.

This chain links TRBV7-8 with TRBJ2-6, with D perhaps TRBD2 (7 bases). Trimming left V 5 bases short and J 3 bases short, with 20 bases between. The germline gives CDR1 SGHVS, CDR2 FQNEAQ. This CDR3 has 18 residues. CDR3 residues: CASSRTGGEGSGANVLTF. The CDR3 coding sequence is TGTGCCAGCAGCCGAACGGGGGGCGAAGGAAGTGGGGCCAACGTCCTGACTTTC.

V gene TRBV21-1 combines with J gene TRBJ1-5; whether TRBD1, the table's D call, matches the DNA was not checked. TRBV21-1 is a listed pseudogene. The CDR3 length is 12 residues. The CDR3 loop reads CASRDSNQPQHF. For the CDR3, the DNA is TGTGCCAGCAGGGACAGTAATCAGCCCCAGCATTTT.

The chain links TRBV27 to TRBJ1-2, with D perhaps TRBD1 (6 bases). Germline V gene lookup returns CDR1 MNHEY and CDR2 SMNVEV (reference sequence). The CDR3 loop spans 11 amino acids. Trimming removed 7 bases at V and 7 bases at J, with 10 bases between. CDR3 loop: CASNGGAGYTF. The DNA of the CDR3 is TGTGCCAGCAACGGGGGGGCTGGCTACACCTTC.

The chain is built from TRBV6-5 and TRBJ1-5; D gene unclear. V lost 5 bases, J lost 4 bases, and 9 bases lay in between. Germline CDR1 reads MNHEY; CDR2 reads SVGAGI. The CDR3 has 13 amino acids. The CDR3 DNA reads as TGTGCCAGCAGTCCGTCGAGGAATCAGCCCCAGCATTTT. It is translated as CASSPSRNQPQHF.

The chain employs TRBV29-1 and TRBJ1-1, with 7 bases aligning to TRBD1. The CDR3 has 14 amino acids. The trim removed 6 bases at V and 0 bases at J, leaving 7 bases unmatched. Germline CDR1 and CDR2: SQVTM and ANQGSEA. The CDR3 region is CSVHRGTMNTEAFF. The CDR3 DNA reads as TGCAGCGTCCACAGGGGAACAATGAACACTGAAGCTTTCTTT. Looking up the rest from reference TRBV29-1 and TRBJ1-1 gives the full variable domain: SAVISQKPSRDICQRGTSLTIQCQVDSQVTMMFWYRQQPGQSLTLIATANQGSEATYESGFVIDKFPISRPNLTFSTLTVSNMSPEDSSIYLCSVHRGTMNTEAFFGQGTRLTVV.

CDR3 protein: CASSLVLNSNNEQFF. CDR3 bases: TGCGCCAGCAGCTTGGTACTTAATTCTAACAATGAGCAGTTCTTC. The gene calls are TRBV5-1 and TRBJ2-1, with D hard to call. V lost 0 bases, J lost 5 bases, and 12 bases lay in between. The CDR3 consists of 15 residues. Germline V gene lookup returns CDR1 SGHRS and CDR2 YFSETQ.

The chain combines TRBV9 with TRBJ2-7; weak D call: TRBD2 (6 bases). Germline CDR1 is SGDLS and CDR2 is YYNGEE. V gave up 3 bases and J gave up 3 bases, with 10 bases separating them. The CDR3 has 13 residues. CDR3 nucleotides: TGTGCCAGCAGCGCCGGGAGTAGCTACGAGCAGTACTTC. It specifies CASSAGSSYEQYF.

V is TRBV11-2 and J is TRBJ1-1, with 9 bases identical to TRBD1. The germline V gene encodes CDR1 SGHAT and CDR2 FQNNGV. This CDR3 has 15 residues. V dropped 5 bases and J dropped 10; count of bases not matched to a gene: 14. CDR3 sequence (DNA): TGTGCCAGCAGCCGGGGAGGGACAGGGTGGGTTGGAGCTTTCTTT. Translating it yields CASSRGGTGWVGAFF.

The rearrangement uses TRBV29-1 and TRBJ1-2, with 10 nucleotides matching TRBD1. CDR1 and CDR2 (germline): SQVTM, ANQGSEA. The CDR3 has 14 residues. Unmatched junction bases numbered 11, after V lost 5 bases and J lost 8 bases. The CDR3 sequence: CSVRDRGGVWGYTF. In DNA, the CDR3 is TGCAGCGTTCGGGACAGGGGAGGGGTTTGGGGCTACACCTTC.